The clone carrying this T cell receptor beta chain occurred a few times. Its specificity is unknown. A universal primer site came from template switching; cDNA carried unique molecular identifiers. Each CDR3 protein gets one entry after TCRdb re-called the 5' RACE reads with MiXCR. The sample consists of 700,000 or so distinct CDR3 sequences, less than 10% of them appearing once. This entry is derived from a study of identical twins. Study-wide findings and caveats: Among out-of-frame alpha sequences shared by twins, low generation probability occurred in excess.

CDR3 size: 15 residues. The V end lost 3 bases, the J end lost 9 bases, and 18 bases lay between the germline ends. This same sample was also part of a study on yellow fever vaccine responses in identical twins.

The V call is TRBV12-3 or TRBV12-4, the J call TRBJ2-1, with a tentative D call TRBD1 (6 bases). The sequenced sample consisted of PBMCs. This clonotype was sampled from a woman under 30 in good health. The CDR3 is CASSFMGRGGGEQFF. The CDR3 DNA reads TGTGCCAGCAGTTTCATGGGAAGAGGGGGTGGTGAGCAGTTCTTC.